Following are 16 T cell receptor beta chains from one sample sequenced in a study of blood T cells in healthy people across ages. Next came a second PCR, run for about 7 to 12 cycles, which used a sample-barcoded 5' primer along with a J-beta primer mix. Via MiXCR, TCRdb re-called the 5' RACE reads, giving one row per CDR3 protein. The sample has 870,000 or so distinct CDR3 sequences, more than 25% seen once. The sample taken for sequencing was blood. The receptors stem from a woman aged 80 or over in good health.

This chain connects TRBV28 to TRBJ1-4; D is possibly TRBD1 (6 bases). The germline gives CDR1 MDHEN, CDR2 SYDVKM. CDR3 length equals 14 residues. The V end was cut by 2 bases, the J end by 5 bases, with 9 bases between. The CDR3 nucleotides are TGTGCCAGCAGTTTAGGACAGAAGAATGAAAAACTGTTTTTT. This sequence encodes CASSLGQKNEKLFF. Supplemented by reference TRBV28 and TRBJ1-4, the full variable domain reads DVKVTQSSRYLVKRTGEKVFLECVQDMDHENMFWYRQDPGLGLRLIYFSYDVKMKEKGDIPEGYSVSREKKERFSLILESASTNQTSMYLCASSLGQKNEKLFFGSGTQLSVL.

At least ten counts were recorded for this clonotype. The CDR3 bases are TGTGCCAGCAGCAGAGAGGTCCTAGCGGGGGGCAATGAGCAGTTCTTC. Its translation: CASSREVLAGGNEQFF. The V and J genes are TRBV7-9 and TRBJ2-1; 11 nucleotides align to TRBD2. The CDR3 sequence is 16 residues long. The trim removed 5 bases at V and 6 bases at J, leaving 9 bases unmatched. Germline V gene data show CDR1 as SEHNR and CDR2 as FQNEAQ (reference sequence).

Comment on this clonotype: Because the CDR3 is missing its conserved closing phenylalanine or tryptophan, this is likely a read error. The DNA is left out, because the CDR3 cannot be placed on it with certainty; the CDR3 is given as TCRdb lists it. V usage is TRBV7-2 and J usage is TRBJ2-5; the table calls TRBD1, which could not be checked here. The length of the CDR3 is 13 amino acids, counting both ends. CDR1 and CDR2 from the germline V gene are SGHTA and FQGNSA. CDR3 in amino acids: CASSFWGGRPSTS.

About this clonotype: This sequence may be a read error, since a much larger clone differs from it by one base. The chain joins TRBV25-1 to TRBJ1-1, with a possible D match to TRBD1 (5 bases). Germline CDR1 and CDR2: MGHDK and SYGVNS. The CDR3 covers 12 residues. V was cut by 7 bases and J by 0 bases, with 6 bases left in between. The CDR3 sequence is CASMTVNTEAFF. CDR3 in DNA: TGTGCCAGCATGACAGTGAACACTGAAGCTTTCTTT.

This clonotype was detected many times. The chain combines TRBV6-2 or TRBV6-3 with TRBJ2-4; 14 positions match TRBD2. The J segment lost 0 bases and the V segment lost 6 bases, leaving 4 bases of the junction unmatched. The CDR3 covers 17 residues. Germline CDR1 and CDR2: MNHEY and SVGEGT. The CDR3 DNA sequence: TGTGCCAGCAGCCGGACTAGCGGGGGGATAGCCAAAAACATTCAGTACTTC. It yields the protein CASSRTSGGIAKNIQYF.

Regarding this clonotype: A read error may be the cause here, since a much bigger clone is one base away. The chain uses TRBV7-2 and TRBJ2-7; 7 bases agree with TRBD1. CDR1 and CDR2 (germline): SGHTA, FQGNSA. The CDR3 spans 14 residues. Trimming took 7 bases from V and 0 from J; bases not matched to a gene: 6. Here the CDR3 reads CASNPGQRSYEQYF. The CDR3 region has the DNA TGTGCCAGCAACCCGGGACAGCGCTCCTACGAGCAGTACTTC.

This clonotype was recorded a few times. A much larger clone differs by one base, so this may be a read error. The V and J genes are TRBV14 and TRBJ2-1, with 8 positions matching TRBD1. The J call is in doubt because the DNA end fits TRBJ2-7 better. The CDR3 extends over 16 amino acids. Germline CDR1 reads SGHDN; CDR2 reads FVKESK. The CDR3 sequence is CASSQDRASSYNEQYF. In DNA form, the CDR3 reads TGTGCCAGCAGCCAGGACAGGGCGTCCTCCTACAATGAGCAGTACTTC.

The CDR3 DNA is TGTGCCAGCAGCCAAGATCCTGGGACAGGGAATGAAAAACTGTTTTTT. Its protein product is CASSQDPGTGNEKLFF. The chain employs TRBV3-1 and TRBJ1-4; 9 bases line up with TRBD1. Per the germline V gene, CDR1 is LGHDT and CDR2 is YNNKEL (reference sequence). The CDR3 has 16 residues. With V trimmed by 0 bases and J by 5 bases, 4 bases remained unmatched.

This clonotype was seen at least ten times. The V gene is TRBV4-3, the J gene TRBJ2-7; tentative D call: TRBD2 (6 bases). CDR1 is LGHNA and CDR2 is YSLEER in the germline V gene. The CDR3 spans 16 residues. V was pared by 2 bases and J by 6 bases, with 20 bases between. The CDR3 DNA is TGCGCCAGCAGCCAAAGTCTACGAGCAAACGGGGGCGAGCAGTACTTC. Its translation is CASSQSLRANGGEQYF.

With regard to this clonotype: Since a much larger clone is just one base distant, this may be a read error. The chain recombines TRBV5-1 with TRBJ2-1; 7 bases match TRBD1. V dropped 4 bases and J dropped 5; count of bases not matched to a gene: 6. From germline, CDR1 is SGHRS and CDR2 YFSETQ. CDR3 size: 14 residues. CDR3 protein: CASSVRDSHNEQFF. DNA of the CDR3: TGCGCCAGCAGCGTTCGGGACAGCCACAATGAGCAGTTCTTC.

The chain has TRBV30 and TRBJ1-1; TRBD1 aligns across 7 bases. Losses at the gene ends were 1 base for V and 0 bases for J; bases not matched to a gene: 8. Germline assignment: CDR1 GTSNPN and CDR2 SVGIG (reference sequence). CDR3 length: 16 amino acids. CDR3 DNA sequence: TGTGCCTGGAGTGCCCCCATAACAGGGGTGAACACTGAAGCTTTCTTT. Translated: CAWSAPITGVNTEAFF.

The chain carries TRBV6-1 and TRBJ1-5, with 8 bases matching TRBD1. With 6 bases clipped from V and 6 bases from J, the junction kept 10 bases outside the gene matches. The germline V gene encodes CDR1 MNHNS and CDR2 SASEGT. The CDR3 spans 15 residues. The CDR3, as DNA: TGTGCCAGCAGGGGGATGACAGGGGAGCGTCAGCCCCAGCATTTT. It is translated as CASRGMTGERQPQHF.

This clonotype was detected a few times. One base away lies a much larger clone, so this may be a sequencing read error. The chain uses TRBV2 and TRBJ2-7; D gene uncertain. V gave up 6 bases and J gave up 7 bases, with 10 bases separating them. The CDR3 has 11 residues. Germline V CDR1 and CDR2: SNHLY, FYNNEI. CDR3 residues: CASRPENEQYF. CDR3 coding DNA: TGTGCCAGCAGGCCTGAGAATGAGCAGTACTTC.

The rearrangement uses TRBV15 and TRBJ2-5; D is ambiguous. CDR1 and CDR2 (germline): LNHNV, YYDKDF (reference sequence). Trimming stripped 3 bases from V and 1 base from J, with 9 bases between. The CDR3 is 14 residues long. CDR3 region: CATSSRNAQETQYF. In nucleotides, the CDR3 is TGTGCCACCAGCAGTCGGAACGCCCAAGAGACCCAGTACTTC.

A word on this clonotype: A much larger clone lies one base from this, so it may be a read error. The J gene is TRBJ1-2, the V gene TRBV7-2, with unresolved D. This CDR3 is 13 amino acids long. The germline gives CDR1 SGHTA, CDR2 FQGNSA. CDR3 amino acids: CVSSSGSTYGYTF. DNA for the CDR3: TGTGTCAGCAGCTCCGGATCAACATATGGCTACACCTTC.

Points on this clonotype: Germline is not matched at one junction end, which may reflect a read error. The V and J genes are TRBV6-1 and TRBJ1-2; a possible D gene is TRBD1 (5 bases). Germline V lookup: CDR1 MNHNS, CDR2 SASEGT. This CDR3 has 18 residues. The DNA of the CDR3 is TGTGCCTGCAGTAATCCTGGGGCAGGGAGAAGGGTCTACTATGGCTACACCTTC. This gives the protein CACSNPGAGRRVYYGYTF.